Below are 20 T cell receptor beta chains sequenced from a single sample in a study of PD-1 blockade in classical Hodgkin lymphoma. Time point denoted: cycle 4 day 1 (C4D1), after 6 weeks of nivolumab. With no exception, relapse followed autologous stem cell transplantation in all patients, and brentuximab vedotin exposure varied. Some clones are missing from TCRdb's copy, which holds only in-frame ones; the method was immunoSEQ multiplex PCR. The sample records some 93,000 clones, roughly 73% being singletons. This sample comprised peripheral blood mononuclear cells (PBMCs), obtained before the fourth cycle of nivolumab. These receptors all stem from a human donor with classical Hodgkin lymphoma.

This clone was seen a single time. The genes are TRBV20-1 and TRBJ2-7; no definite D call. This CDR3 has 8 amino acids. Per germline, CDR1 DFQATT and CDR2 SNEGSKA (reference sequence). V was pared by 7 bases and J by 5 bases, with 3 bases between. This chain's CDR3 is CSVNEQYF. In DNA form, the CDR3 reads TGCAGTGTGAACGAGCAGTACTTC.

The chain links TRBV7-2 to TRBJ1-1, with D perhaps TRBD1 (6 bases). There are 18 residues in the CDR3. The V gene's germline CDR1 is SGHTA and CDR2 FQGNSA. Between the trimmed V and J ends, which lost 0 bases and 5 bases, there was a span of 22 bases. CDR3 DNA: TGTGCCAGCAGCTTAGCGCCTCTCCCCGGGGGGGCGTTTACTGAAGCTTTCTTT. It is translated as CASSLAPLPGGAFTEAFF.

V and J are TRBV28 and TRBJ1-1; D is undetermined. Germline V gene sequence: CDR1 MDHEN, CDR2 SYDVKM. Trimming removed 4 bases at V and 10 bases at J, with 13 bases between. The CDR3 sequence is 12 residues long. CDR3 sequence (DNA): TGTGCCAGCAGTTCGGAAGGAATTCGAGCTTTCTTT. Translating gives CASSSEGIRAFF.

This chain uses TRBV7-2 with TRBJ2-1; no reliable D call. CDR3 length: 17 amino acids. V lost 2 bases to trimming and J lost 0 bases, with 14 bases between them. From germline, CDR1 is SGHTA and CDR2 FQGNSA. The CDR3 DNA is TGTGCCAGCAGCTTACCCGGCGGATCACGCTCCTACAATGAGCAGTTCTTC. Its translation: CASSLPGGSRSYNEQFF. Full variable domain (rest looked up from reference TRBV7-2 and TRBJ2-1): GAGVSQSPSNKVTEKGKDVELRCDPISGHTALYWYRQSLGQGLEFLIYFQGNSAPDKSGLPSDRFSAERTGGSVSTLTIQRTQQEDSAVYLCASSLPGGSRSYNEQFFGPGTRLTVL.

This chain links TRBV18 with TRBJ1-5; the D is unclear. The V end was cut by 1 base, the J end by 0 bases, with 10 bases between. The CDR3 has 16 residues. Germline V gene data show CDR1 as KGHSH and CDR2 as LQKENI. The CDR3 DNA sequence: TGTGCCAGCTCACCACGCCGGACTGGTAGCAATCAGCCCCAGCATTTT. Translation: CASSPRRTGSNQPQHF.

Note on this clone: The identical CDR3 is also encoded by other nucleotide sequences in the sample. This rearrangement joins TRBV6-6 to TRBJ1-5, with D maybe TRBD1 (6 bases). Germline-derived CDR1 and CDR2 are MNHNY and SVGAGI (reference sequence). The CDR3 is 15 residues long. V lost 3 bases and J lost 0, with 9 bases in between. CDR3 DNA: TGTGCCAGCAGTTATTCGGGGGCTAGCAATCAGCCCCAGCATTTT. It yields the protein CASSYSGASNQPQHF.

This chain joins TRBV19 and TRBJ1-4; TRBD1 matches at 7 bases. Germline trimming cut 5 bases from V and 5 bases from J; bases unmatched to any gene: 5. CDR1 LNHDA and CDR2 SQIVND come from the germline V gene (reference sequence). The CDR3 spans 14 residues. CDR3 DNA: TGTGCCAGTAGTGACAGGGCCATCAATGAAAAACTGTTTTTT. This encodes CASSDRAINEKLFF.

The chain has TRBV9 and TRBJ2-7, with 12 bases aligning to TRBD2. The J segment lost 2 bases and the V segment lost 0 bases, leaving 3 bases of the junction unmatched. Looked up from germline, CDR1 is SGDLS and CDR2 is YYNGEE. The CDR3 consists of 16 residues. The CDR3 sequence is CASSVGLAGAAYEQYF. CDR3 nucleotide sequence: TGTGCCAGCAGCGTAGGACTAGCGGGAGCCGCCTACGAGCAGTACTTC.

This rearrangement joins TRBV19 to TRBJ1-2, with TRBD1 identical over 8 bases. The CDR3 runs 15 residues. V was clipped by 3 bases and J by 2 bases; unmatched bases: 5. Germline V gene sequence: CDR1 LNHDA, CDR2 SQIVND (reference sequence). CDR3 bases: TGTGCCAGTAGTATGGAGGACAGGGCCAACTATGGCTACACCTTC. This encodes CASSMEDRANYGYTF.

The chain carries TRBV11-2 and TRBJ2-1, with 12 bases aligning to TRBD2. J lost 4 bases, V lost 5 bases, and 3 bases had no gene match. This CDR3 contains 15 residues. Germline V CDR1 and CDR2: SGHAT, FQNNGV. This chain's CDR3 is CASSTLAGGYNEQFF. The CDR3 coding sequence is TGTGCCAGCAGCACACTAGCGGGGGGTTACAATGAGCAGTTCTTC.

The genes are TRBV6-6 and TRBJ1-1; unclear D gene. There are 15 residues in the CDR3. V lost 2 bases to trimming and J lost 0 bases, with 10 bases between them. Germline assignment: CDR1 MNHNY and CDR2 SVGAGI (reference sequence). In nucleotides, the CDR3 is TGTGCCAGCAGTTACCGCGGGAACATGAACACTGAAGCTTTCTTT. It codes for CASSYRGNMNTEAFF.

This clone is a singleton in its sample. The V gene is TRBV9, the J gene TRBJ1-1; 7 bases agree with TRBD1. The germline gives CDR1 SGDLS, CDR2 YYNGEE. The junction had 10 bases not matched to a gene; V was cut back by 0 bases and J by 11 bases. CDR3 length: 14 residues. The CDR3 bases are TGTGCCAGCAGCGTAGAGTCGGGCAGGGGGAGGGCTTTCTTT. Translated: CASSVESGRGRAFF.

This CDR3 is CASSFSTDTQYF. For the CDR3, the DNA is TGTGCCAGCAGTTTTAGCACAGATACGCAGTATTTT. The chain couples TRBV5-4 to TRBJ2-3; D uncertain. V gave up 5 bases and J gave up 0 bases, with 4 bases separating them. The germline V gene encodes CDR1 SGHNT and CDR2 YYREEE (reference sequence). This CDR3 has 12 amino acids.

The chain recombines TRBV18 with TRBJ2-2; D is possibly TRBD1 (6 bases). The CDR3 consists of 15 residues. Germline V gene data show CDR1 as KGHSH and CDR2 as LQKENI. Trimming took 2 bases from V and 6 from J, leaving 13 bases between them. The CDR3 loop reads CASSPGGAGPGELFF. In DNA form, the CDR3 reads TGTGCCAGCTCACCAGGGGGCGCAGGGCCCGGGGAGCTGTTTTTT.

This clone was picked up a small number of times. The rearrangement uses TRBV11-2 and TRBJ2-2, with 8 bases matching TRBD1. Germline V CDR1 and CDR2: SGHAT, FQNNGV. There are 14 residues in the CDR3. The ends lost 6 bases at V and 5 bases at J; junction bases unmatched: 5. The CDR3: CASSWTGTTGELFF. Here the CDR3 DNA reads TGTGCCAGCAGTTGGACAGGGACAACCGGGGAGCTGTTTTTT.

The rearrangement uses TRBV11-1 and TRBJ1-4; D remains ambiguous. Germline-derived CDR1 and CDR2 are SGHAT and FQDESV (reference sequence). The CDR3 has 16 residues. Trimming removed 5 bases from V and 0 bases from J, with 13 bases in between. The CDR3 region has the DNA TGTGCCAGCAGCCTAGAGGATTCACCAACTAATGAAAAACTGTTTTTT. Protein product: CASSLEDSPTNEKLFF. Looking up the rest from reference TRBV11-1 and TRBJ1-4 gives the full variable domain: EAEVAQSPRYKITEKSQAVAFWCDPISGHATLYWYRQILGQGPELLVQFQDESVVDDSQLPKDRFSAERLKGVDSTLKIQPAELGDSAMYLCASSLEDSPTNEKLFFGSGTQLSVL.

The genes are TRBV9 and TRBJ2-5; D may be TRBD1 (5 bases). CDR1 and CDR2 (germline): SGDLS, YYNGEE. The CDR3 covers 15 residues. The V end lost 2 bases, the J end lost 1 base, and 12 bases lay between the germline ends. CDR3 loop: CASSVGRAFQETQYF. The CDR3 DNA is TGTGCCAGCAGCGTTGGCAGGGCGTTCCAAGAGACCCAGTACTTC.

J is TRBJ1-5 and V is TRBV2, with D uncertain. The CDR3 length is 15 residues. Germline CDR1 and CDR2: SNHLY and FYNNEI. Trimming took 0 bases from V and 1 from J, leaving 7 bases between them. The DNA for the CDR3 is TGTGCCAGCAGTGAAGCCCTTTTGAGCAATCAGCCCCAGCATTTT. Its translation: CASSEALLSNQPQHF.

V gene TRBV5-4 combines with J gene TRBJ2-3; tentatively, D is TRBD2 (6 bases). V was clipped by 0 bases and J by 1 base, with 9 bases between them. CDR1 and CDR2 (germline): SGHNT, YYREEE (reference sequence). The CDR3 spans 15 residues. Here the CDR3 DNA reads TGTGCCAGCAGCTTGGCCTCGGGGGGCACAGATACGCAGTATTTT. Protein: CASSLASGGTDTQYF.

J is TRBJ1-1 and V is TRBV7-2, with D tentatively TRBD1 (5 bases). The CDR3 sequence is 18 residues long. CDR1 and CDR2 (germline): SGHTA, FQGNSA. Trimming took 5 bases from V and 7 from J, leaving 29 bases between them. The chain's CDR3 is CASSTIYGGAGISVEAFF. The DNA for the CDR3 is TGTGCCAGCAGCACCATCTACGGAGGGGCGGGCATCAGCGTTGAAGCTTTCTTT.